The source of this T cell receptor beta chain is a study of radiation and T cells in renal cell carcinoma. In the study overall: Nephrectomy followed 15 Gy stereotactic body radiation by 4 weeks. Study-level findings and limits: Without pretreatment biopsies, baseline tumor clonotype presence was undetermined. Top tumor clonotypes rose in blood 2 weeks post-radiation, then contracted.

The germline V gene has CDR1 MNHEY and CDR2 SVGAGI. V lost 6 bases and J 5 bases, leaving 13 bases between the germline ends. This CDR3 has 13 residues. Here immunoSEQ multiplex PCR was the method, and the copy in TCRdb shows in-frame clones only, minus some. This sample carries 100,000 to 150,000 clones, more than 75% of them seen once, and the ten largest clones take about 5%. The time point is: blood 2 weeks post-SBRT. Treatment indicated: 15 Gy SBRT to primary tumor, nephrectomy 4 weeks later. The patient's renal cell carcinoma had clear cell pathology. This clone was seen once. Its target is not known.

The clonotype was recovered from a woman aged 70-85 years with renal cell carcinoma. Sequenced material: blood, taken from a patient whose treatment included radiotherapy and nephrectomy. This chain links TRBV6-5 with TRBJ1-2; no clear D. The DNA for the CDR3 is TGTGCCAGCAGCCCCAGTCCCGAATATGGCTACACCTTC. This encodes CASSPSPEYGYTF.